Presented here are 7 T cell receptor beta chains from one specimen sequenced in a study of T cell responses to AZD1222 COVID-19 vaccine. Sequenced by immunoSEQ multiplex PCR; TCRdb stores in-frame clones only, minus some. The table includes some 130,000 clones, more than 75% detected once. The source was peripheral blood, collected 28 days after the second AZD1222 dose. The receptors were gathered from an adult who received the AZD1222 COVID-19 vaccine.

This chain uses TRBV12-3 or TRBV12-4 with TRBJ1-2; D is uncertain. The germline V and J ends were trimmed by 6 bases and 7 bases, with 15 bases remaining between them. The length of the CDR3 is 13 residues. CDR3 residues: CASSPDIRSGYTF. CDR3 in DNA: TGTGCCAGCAGCCCAGACATCCGGAGTGGCTACACCTTC.

This chain connects TRBV7-9 to TRBJ1-4; 7 bases fit TRBD1. The CDR3 extends over 16 amino acids. Trimming at V came to 5 bases and at J to 2 bases, leaving 8 bases not matched to a gene. Germline V lookup: CDR1 SEHNR, CDR2 FQNEAQ (reference sequence). The CDR3 loop reads CASSDWTGGTNEKLFF. The CDR3 nucleotides are TGTGCCAGCAGCGACTGGACAGGCGGGACTAATGAAAAACTGTTTTTT.

The chain couples TRBV30 to TRBJ1-2; perhaps TRBD1 as D (5 bases). V was cut by 4 bases and J by 5 bases, with 23 bases left in between. CDR1 GTSNPN and CDR2 SVGIG come from the germline V gene (reference sequence). The CDR3 is 16 residues long. CDR3 in amino acids: CAWMGYGTNIEYGYTF. For the CDR3, the DNA is TGTGCCTGGATGGGTTACGGGACCAATATTGAGTATGGCTACACCTTC.

This clone occurred once. V is TRBV6-5 and J is TRBJ1-1; D perhaps matches TRBD1 (5 bases). CDR3 length: 14 amino acids. Germline assignment: CDR1 MNHEY and CDR2 SVGAGI. V gave up 6 bases and J gave up 0 bases, with 11 bases separating them. The CDR3 reads CASRDGGMNTEAFF. DNA for the CDR3: TGTGCCAGCAGGGATGGGGGGATGAACACTGAAGCTTTCTTT.

The CDR3 loop is CASSLTEEWGNTIYF. The DNA of the CDR3 is TGCGCCAGCAGCTTGACGGAAGAATGGGGAAACACCATATATTTT. The V and J genes are TRBV5-1 and TRBJ1-3; no firm D call. The CDR3 has 15 residues. Germline CDR1 is SGHRS and CDR2 is YFSETQ. Trimming removed 1 base at V and 4 bases at J, with 12 bases between.

The rearrangement links TRBV27 to TRBJ1-3; D gene ambiguous. CDR1 is MNHEY, CDR2 SMNVEV, per germline (reference sequence). The CDR3 has 15 residues. Trimming shortened V by 0 bases and J by 4 bases, and 10 bases separated the two germline ends. For the CDR3, the DNA is TGTGCCAGCAGTTTATCTCTGGGCCCCGGAAACACCATATATTTT. It translates to CASSLSLGPGNTIYF.

This rearrangement joins TRBV27 to TRBJ2-1, with D possibly being TRBD2 (5 bases). Trimming took 2 bases from V and 0 from J, leaving 17 bases between them. The CDR3 runs to 18 residues. Germline CDR1 MNHEY, CDR2 SMNVEV (reference sequence). CDR3 region: CASSLKGIALSSYNEQFF. The DNA for the CDR3 is TGTGCCAGCAGTTTAAAAGGGATAGCGCTTAGCTCCTACAATGAGCAGTTCTTC.